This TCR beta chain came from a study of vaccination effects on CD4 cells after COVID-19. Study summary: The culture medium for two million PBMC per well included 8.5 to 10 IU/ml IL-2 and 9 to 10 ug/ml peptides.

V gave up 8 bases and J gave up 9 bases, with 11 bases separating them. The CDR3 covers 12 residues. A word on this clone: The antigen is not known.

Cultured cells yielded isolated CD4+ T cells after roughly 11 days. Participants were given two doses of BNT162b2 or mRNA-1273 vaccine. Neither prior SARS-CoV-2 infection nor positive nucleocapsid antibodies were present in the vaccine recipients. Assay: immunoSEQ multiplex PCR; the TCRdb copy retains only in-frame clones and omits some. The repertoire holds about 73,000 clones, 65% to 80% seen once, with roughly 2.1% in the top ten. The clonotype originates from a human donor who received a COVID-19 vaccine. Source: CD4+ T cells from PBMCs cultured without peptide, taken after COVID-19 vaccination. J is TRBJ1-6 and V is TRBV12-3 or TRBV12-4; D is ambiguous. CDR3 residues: CASADPGSPLHF. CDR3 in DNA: TGTGCCAGCGCGGATCCCGGTTCACCCCTCCACTTT.